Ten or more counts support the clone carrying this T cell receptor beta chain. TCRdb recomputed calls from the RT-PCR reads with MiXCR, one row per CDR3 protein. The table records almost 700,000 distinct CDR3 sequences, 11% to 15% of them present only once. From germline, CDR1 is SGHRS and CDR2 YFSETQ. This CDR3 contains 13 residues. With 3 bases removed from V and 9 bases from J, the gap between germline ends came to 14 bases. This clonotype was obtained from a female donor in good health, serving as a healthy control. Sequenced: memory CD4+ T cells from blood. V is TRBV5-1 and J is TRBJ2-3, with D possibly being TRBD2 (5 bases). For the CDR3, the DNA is TGCGCCAGCAGCTCCACGGGGTTAGGGACGCAGTATTTT. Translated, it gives CASSSTGLGTQYF.